This T cell receptor beta chain was found in a study of blood T cell repertoires in COVID-19. Study as a whole: Some COVID-19 samples were acute and others convalescent; all came from the United States, Italy and Spain.

This clone came up a few times. Measured with immunoSEQ multiplex PCR; TCRdb has only the in-frame clones, and not every one. The data hold roughly 110,000 clones, with roughly four fifths observed a single time. The germline V gene encodes CDR1 LNHDA and CDR2 SQIVND (reference sequence). The CDR3 totals 14 residues. V shed 5 bases and J 5 bases; nucleotides not matched to a gene: 7. The clonotype comes from a woman aged 60 to 75 with acute or convalescent COVID-19. The chain employs TRBV19 and TRBJ2-7; TRBD1 agrees at 9 bases. The source material was peripheral blood. The CDR3 DNA sequence: TGTGCCAGTAGTCCCGGGACAGGGCCAAACGAGCAGTACTTC. Encoded protein: CASSPGTGPNEQYF. Using reference TRBV19 and TRBJ2-7 for the parts outside the CDR3, the full variable domain is DGGITQSPKYLFRKEGQNVTLSCEQNLNHDAMYWYRQDPGQGLRLIYYSQIVNDFQKGDIAEGYSVSREKKESFPLTVTSAQKNPTAFYLCASSPGTGPNEQYFGPGTRLTVT.